A selection of T cell receptor beta chains follows, all from one sample in a study of shared clonotypes between healthy human individuals. Sequencing was performed with immunoSEQ multiplex PCR; in TCRdb, only in-frame clones are kept and a portion is missing. Among fewer than 3 million clones listed, under 95% were seen once. Sequencing input: naive CD4+ T cells from PBMCs. These receptors all come from a man aged 18 to 30 in good health. Some clones in this sample may be carry-over from other donors' samples. Each CDR3 is given with its conserved first and last residue. Fields, in order: D gene, J gene, V gene, clone size, CDR3 protein, CDR3 DNA. The D gene is left open where the match is weak. Some rows mark clone size as missing; the rest say once, few, many or name a class of expanded clone.

>-|TRBJ1-2|TRBV12-2|-
CASRFRGTETNYGYTF
TGTGCAAGTCGCTTCCGAGGGACAGAGACTAACTATGGCTACACCTTC
>-|TRBJ2-1|TRBV9|-
CASSVVGGGSSYNEQFF
TGTGCCAGCAGCGTAGTAGGCGGAGGGAGCTCCTACAATGAGCAGTTCTTC
>-|TRBJ1-1|TRBV18|few
CASSLTGGETEAFF
TGTGCCAGCTCACTGACAGGCGGGGAGACTGAAGCTTTCTTT
>TRBD1|TRBJ2-2|TRBV28|-
CASTNGGQGRTGELFF
TGTGCCAGCACTAACGGGGGACAGGGTAGGACCGGGGAGCTGTTTTTT
>TRBD1|TRBJ2-7|TRBV28|-
CASSKAGQGSGEQYF
TGTGCCAGCTCCAAAGCGGGACAGGGGTCGGGCGAGCAGTACTTC
>TRBD2|TRBJ2-3|TRBV15|-
CATSRVHIPGGNTQYF
TGTGCCACCAGCAGGGTCCACATCCCGGGAGGAAATACGCAGTATTTT
>TRBD2|TRBJ2-7|TRBV19|-
CASALAGPSYEQYF
TGTGCCAGTGCGCTAGCGGGTCCCTCCTACGAGCAGTACTTC
>TRBD1|TRBJ2-5|TRBV7-8|-
CASSERDRGRETQYF
TGTGCCAGCAGCGAGCGAGACAGGGGGAGGGAGACCCAGTACTTC
>TRBD1|TRBJ1-2|TRBV30|-
CAWSGQGIYGYTF
TGTGCCTGGAGTGGACAGGGAATATATGGCTACACCTTC
>TRBD1|TRBJ2-7|TRBV11-3|once
CASSRDRSYEQYF
TGTGCCAGCAGTCGGGACAGATCCTACGAGCAGTACTTC
>-|TRBJ2-7|TRBV30|-
CAWSPNYEQYF
TGTGCCTGGAGCCCCAACTACGAGCAGTACTTC